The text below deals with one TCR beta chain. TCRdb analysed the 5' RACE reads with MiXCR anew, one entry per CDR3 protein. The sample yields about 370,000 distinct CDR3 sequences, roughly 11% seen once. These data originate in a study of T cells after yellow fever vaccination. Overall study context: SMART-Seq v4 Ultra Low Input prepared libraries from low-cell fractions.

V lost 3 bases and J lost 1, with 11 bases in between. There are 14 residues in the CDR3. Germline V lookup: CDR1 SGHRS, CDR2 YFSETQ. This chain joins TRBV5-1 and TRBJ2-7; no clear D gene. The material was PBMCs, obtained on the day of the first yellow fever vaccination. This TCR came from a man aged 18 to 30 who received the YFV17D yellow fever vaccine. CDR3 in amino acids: CASSSDVRSYEQYF. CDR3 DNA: TGCGCCAGCAGCTCCGACGTGAGATCCTACGAGCAGTACTTC.